The 12 T cell receptor beta chains presented below share a single source sample, sequenced in a study of cytomegalovirus exposure and HLA in healthy donors. Researchers ran the PCR with 60 Vbeta and 13 Jbeta primers. Using immunoSEQ multiplex PCR, the repertoire was profiled, and TCRdb retains in-frame clones only, with some absent. The sample has approximately 190,000 clones, 75% to 90% seen once. Input material: PBMCs. Source of these receptors: a man between 40 and 49 years old in good health and CMV-seropositive.

This clone was seen a handful of times. The gene calls are TRBV7-3 and TRBJ2-7; D gene uncertain. Germline V lookup: CDR1 SGHTA, CDR2 FQGTGA. V was clipped by 5 bases and J by 7 bases, with 18 bases between them. The CDR3 is 14 residues long. CDR3 region: CASSPQSAPGEQYF. In nucleotides, the CDR3 is TGTGCCAGCAGCCCCCAGAGCGCTCCGGGTGAGCAGTACTTC.

V is TRBV7-6 and J is TRBJ1-1; the match to TRBD1 covers 7 bases. V lost 5 bases to trimming and J lost 3 bases; unmatched junction nucleotides: 9. The germline gives CDR1 SGHVS, CDR2 FNYEAQ. The CDR3 extends over 15 amino acids. The CDR3 reads CASSPDLDRDTEAFF. The CDR3 coding sequence is TGTGCCAGCAGCCCAGACCTTGACAGGGACACTGAAGCTTTCTTT.

This clone was recorded a few times. The rearrangement joins TRBV6-5 to TRBJ1-2; 7 bases are shared with TRBD1. This CDR3 contains 14 residues. Germline-derived CDR1 and CDR2 are MNHEY and SVGAGI. V was clipped by 4 bases and J by 3 bases; unmatched bases: 5. The CDR3 here is CASSSSDRDYGYTF. For the CDR3, the DNA is TGTGCCAGCAGTTCTAGCGACAGGGACTATGGCTACACCTTC.

The V and J genes are TRBV6-4 and TRBJ1-1; 11 bases map to TRBD1. The V segment lost 6 bases and the J segment 6 bases; nucleotides outside the gene matches: 12. CDR3 length equals 16 residues. Germline CDR1 reads MRHNA; CDR2 reads SNTAGT. CDR3 DNA: TGTGCCAGCAGAAGAGACTACCGGGACAGGGGGGCTGAAGCTTTCTTT. This sequence encodes CASRRDYRDRGAEAFF.

CDR3 coding DNA: TGTGCCAGCGGACTGCGGGGGGACTACGAGCAGTACTTC. Amino acid sequence: CASGLRGDYEQYF. The chain has TRBV6-1 and TRBJ2-7; 8 bases are shared with TRBD2. With 8 bases clipped from V and 3 bases from J, the junction kept 6 bases outside the gene matches. This CDR3 is 13 amino acids long. Germline V gene data show CDR1 as MNHNS and CDR2 as SASEGT.

CDR3 sequence reads: CASSLVGLAPNEQFF. CDR3 DNA sequence: TGTGCCAGCAGCTTAGTTGGACTAGCACCCAATGAGCAGTTCTTC. V gene TRBV11-2 combines with J gene TRBJ2-1; TRBD2 aligns across 8 bases. V was pared by 1 base and J by 6 bases, with 5 bases of the junction left unmatched. Germline V lookup: CDR1 SGHAT, CDR2 FQNNGV. CDR3 length: 15 residues.

DNA of the CDR3: TGCGCCAGCAGCCAAGGGCTCAGGGCAGAGACCCAGTACTTC. Translating it yields CASSQGLRAETQYF. The chain carries TRBV4-1 and TRBJ2-5; weak D call: TRBD1 (5 bases). Trimming cost V 1 base and J 4 bases, with 10 bases left between them. Germline loops: CDR1 MGHRA, CDR2 YSYEKL. The CDR3 sequence is 14 residues long.

The V gene is TRBV19, the J gene TRBJ2-1; D is possibly TRBD1 (5 bases). Trimming removed 0 bases from V and 9 bases from J, with 9 bases in between. The CDR3 consists of 13 residues. CDR1 and CDR2 (germline): LNHDA, SQIVND (reference sequence). CDR3 nucleotide sequence: TGTGCCAGTAGTATAGAATTAGGGGCTGAGCAGTTCTTC. Amino acids: CASSIELGAEQFF.

The chain couples TRBV5-4 to TRBJ2-1, with 7 nucleotides matching TRBD2. Looked up from germline, CDR1 is SGHNT and CDR2 is YYREEE (reference sequence). The CDR3 consists of 15 residues. After removal of 4 bases from V and 6 bases from J, the junction contained 10 bases not matched to a gene. CDR3 sequence (DNA): TGTGCCAGCAGCCCGGCGGAGAGCGGGATCAATGAGCAGTTCTTC. Amino acids: CASSPAESGINEQFF.

The rearrangement joins TRBV27 to TRBJ2-7; 9 bases match TRBD1. Germline assignment: CDR1 MNHEY and CDR2 SMNVEV (reference sequence). The CDR3 spans 16 residues. The V and J ends lost 3 bases and 1 base, in that order; junction bases with no gene match: 7. The CDR3 reads CASSFQGTGRSYEQYF. DNA for the CDR3: TGTGCCAGCAGTTTCCAGGGGACAGGGCGTTCCTACGAGCAGTACTTC.

The chain has TRBV5-4 and TRBJ1-2, with D uncertain. V lost 4 bases and J 4 bases, leaving 20 bases between the germline ends. Looked up from germline, CDR1 is SGHNT and CDR2 is YYREEE (reference sequence). The CDR3 runs 16 residues. CDR3 sequence reads: CASSPGITGGSYGYTF. The CDR3 DNA is TGTGCCAGCAGCCCCGGGATAACGGGCGGAAGCTATGGCTACACCTTC.

The V and J genes are TRBV7-2 and TRBJ2-3; 8 nucleotides align to TRBD2. The junction had 12 bases not matched to a gene; V was cut back by 5 bases and J by 2 bases. The CDR3 covers 17 residues. The V gene's germline CDR1 is SGHTA and CDR2 FQGNSA. For the CDR3, the DNA is TGTGCCAGCAGCCCAAGAGGCGGGGGGCCGCTCACAGATACGCAGTATTTT. As protein: CASSPRGGGPLTDTQYF.